This entry features one T cell receptor beta chain sequence. This record belongs to a study of T cell changes during pregnancy in multiple sclerosis. The protocol was immunoSEQ multiplex PCR, while the TCRdb copy is restricted to in-frame clones and leaves out a portion. Of 71,000 or so clones listed, just over 90% are singletons. The TCR originated in a female donor with multiple sclerosis, enrolled in a pregnancy study. The sample was peripheral blood, taken in the third trimester of pregnancy.

The CDR3 DNA follows: TGTGCCAGCAGCTTAGTAAGTTGGGCAGCGGGAGGTCTCCCCTACGAGCAGTACTTC. Protein sequence: CASSLVSWAAGGLPYEQYF. The rearrangement joins TRBV13 to TRBJ2-7; TRBD2 matches 9 bases. J lost 2 bases, V lost 1 base, and 15 bases had no gene match. The CDR3 is 19 amino acids. In germline, CDR1 is PRHDT, CDR2 FYEKMQ (reference sequence).